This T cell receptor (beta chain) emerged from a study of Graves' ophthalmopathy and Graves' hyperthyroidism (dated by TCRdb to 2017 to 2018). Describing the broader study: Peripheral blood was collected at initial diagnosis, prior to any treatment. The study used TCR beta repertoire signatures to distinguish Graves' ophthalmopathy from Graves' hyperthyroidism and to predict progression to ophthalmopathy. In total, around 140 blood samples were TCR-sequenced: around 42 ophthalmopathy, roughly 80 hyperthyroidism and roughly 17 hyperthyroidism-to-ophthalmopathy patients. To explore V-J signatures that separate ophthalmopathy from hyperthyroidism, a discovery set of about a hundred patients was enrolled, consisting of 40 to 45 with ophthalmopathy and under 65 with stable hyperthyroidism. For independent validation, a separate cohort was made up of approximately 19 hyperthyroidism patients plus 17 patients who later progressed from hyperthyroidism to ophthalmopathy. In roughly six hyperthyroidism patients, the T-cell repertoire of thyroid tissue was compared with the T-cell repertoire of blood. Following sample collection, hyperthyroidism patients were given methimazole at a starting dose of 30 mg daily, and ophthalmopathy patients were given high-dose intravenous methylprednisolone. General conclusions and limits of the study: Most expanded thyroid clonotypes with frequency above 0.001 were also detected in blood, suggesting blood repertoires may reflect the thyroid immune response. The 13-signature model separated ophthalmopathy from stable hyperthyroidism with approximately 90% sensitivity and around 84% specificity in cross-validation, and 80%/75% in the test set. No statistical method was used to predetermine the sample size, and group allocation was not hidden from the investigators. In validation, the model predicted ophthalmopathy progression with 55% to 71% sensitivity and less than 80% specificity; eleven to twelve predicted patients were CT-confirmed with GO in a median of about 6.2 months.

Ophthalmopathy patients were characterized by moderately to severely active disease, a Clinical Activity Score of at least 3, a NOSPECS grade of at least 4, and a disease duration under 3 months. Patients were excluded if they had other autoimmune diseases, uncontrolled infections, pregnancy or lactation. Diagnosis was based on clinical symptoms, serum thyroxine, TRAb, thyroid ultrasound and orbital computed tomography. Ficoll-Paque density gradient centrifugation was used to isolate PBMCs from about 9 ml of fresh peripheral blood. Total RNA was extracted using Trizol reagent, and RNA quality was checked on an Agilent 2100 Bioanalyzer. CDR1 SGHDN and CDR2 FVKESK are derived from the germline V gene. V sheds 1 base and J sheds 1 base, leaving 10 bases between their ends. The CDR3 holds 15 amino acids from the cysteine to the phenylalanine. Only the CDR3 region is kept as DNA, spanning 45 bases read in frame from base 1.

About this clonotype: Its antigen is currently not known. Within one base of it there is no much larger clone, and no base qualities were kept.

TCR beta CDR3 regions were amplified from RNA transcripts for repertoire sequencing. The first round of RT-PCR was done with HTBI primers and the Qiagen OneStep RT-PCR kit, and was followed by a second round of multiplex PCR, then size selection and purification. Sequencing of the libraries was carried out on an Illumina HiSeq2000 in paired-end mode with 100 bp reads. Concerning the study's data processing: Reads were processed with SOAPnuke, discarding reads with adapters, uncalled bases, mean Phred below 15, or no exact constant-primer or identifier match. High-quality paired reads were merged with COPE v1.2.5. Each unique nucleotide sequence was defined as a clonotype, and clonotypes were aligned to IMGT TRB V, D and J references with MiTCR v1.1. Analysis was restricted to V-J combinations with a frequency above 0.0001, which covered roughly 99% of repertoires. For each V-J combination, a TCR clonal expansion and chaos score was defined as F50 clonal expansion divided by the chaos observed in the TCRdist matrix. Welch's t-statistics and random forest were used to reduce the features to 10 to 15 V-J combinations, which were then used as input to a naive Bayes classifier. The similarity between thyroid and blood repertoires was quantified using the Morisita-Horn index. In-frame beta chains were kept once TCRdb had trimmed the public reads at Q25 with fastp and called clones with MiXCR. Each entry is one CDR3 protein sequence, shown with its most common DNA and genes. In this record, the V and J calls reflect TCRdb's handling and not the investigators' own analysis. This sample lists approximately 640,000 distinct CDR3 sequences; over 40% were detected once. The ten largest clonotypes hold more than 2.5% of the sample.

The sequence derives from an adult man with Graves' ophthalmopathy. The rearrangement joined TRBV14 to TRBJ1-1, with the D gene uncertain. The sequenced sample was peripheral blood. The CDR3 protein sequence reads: CASSQAGPRNTEAFF. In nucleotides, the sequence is TGTGCCAGCAGCCAAGCGGGCCCCAGGAACACTGAAGCTTTCTTT.